This TCR beta chain emerged from a study of OX40 agonist ivuxolimab in advanced cancers. About the full investigation: Ivuxolimab, which targeted the costimulatory receptor OX40 (CD134), was an agonistic, fully human IgG2 monoclonal antibody. Intravenous ivuxolimab was administered to patients every 2 weeks at six dose levels: 0.01, 0.1, 0.3, 1.5, 3 and 10 mg/kg. A male proportion of approximately 83% and a mean age of approximately 55 years, ranging from about 20 to 79, were recorded for the dose-escalation cohort. Peripheral TCRbeta sequencing was intended to test whether TCR sequence diversity was altered and clonal T-cell expansion was caused by ivuxolimab. Three dose-escalation patients achieved partial responses, one with hepatocellular carcinoma and two with cutaneous melanoma. The paper describes the monotherapy dose-escalation part (N of about 52 patients) of the phase I trial of ivuxolimab. Of the 50 or so patients in dose escalation, around 19 had hepatocellular carcinoma, approximately 15 had melanoma, 9 had renal cell carcinoma and 9 had head and neck cancer. Prior anti-PD-1, anti-PD-L1 or anti-CTLA-4 therapy was permitted, and checkpoint inhibitors had been received by about 44% of dose-escalation patients. Beyond this particular receptor, the publication reports: The antigen specificity of the clonally expanded peripheral T cells was not determined. At doses of 0.1 to 3.0 mg/kg, clonal expansion of both CD4+ and CD8+ T cells in blood was seen between baseline and week 6. Low levels of normalized T-cell clonal expansion were also seen in some patients who did not respond. In partial responders in the 0.1-3.0 mg/kg groups, normalized peripheral clonal expansion was found to be among the lowest, especially among CD8+ T cells. After ivuxolimab, more expanded clones were found on average in CD8+ T cells than in CD4+ T cells.

Genomic DNA was isolated from the sorted cells so that the TCRbeta CDR3 region could be sequenced. TCRbeta CDR3 regions were sequenced using the immunoSEQ Assay. TCRdb provides this immuneACCESS table in a form limited to in-frame rearrangements. Some clones are lacking; in checked studies, under half of them reflect an unresolved V gene, and why the rest are absent is not known. Across this sample there are some 100,000 clones, with 70% to 90% seen only once. Approximately 0.8% of the sample is taken by the ten largest. Details on this clone: No cognate antigen has been identified for it. No base-level quality is on record; no much larger clone is a single base apart.

The trial excluded patients who had a history of autoimmune disease or who were on systemic immunosuppression. Peripheral blood for TCR sequencing was drawn from every dose cohort at baseline, at cycle 4 day 1 and at cycle 7 day 1. The samples were taken from a phase I, first-in-human, multicenter, open-label dose-escalation trial of ivuxolimab. The trial enrolled adults with locally advanced or metastatic head and neck squamous cell, hepatocellular, melanoma or renal cell carcinoma. CD4+ and CD8+ T cells were sorted separately from peripheral blood before TCR sequencing. CDR1 and CDR2 are drawn from the germline V gene: MDHEN, SYDVKM. Trimming leaves V shorter by 2 bases and J shorter by 1 base, with the junction holding 3 bases beyond the gene matches. CDR3 length: 15 amino acids, cysteine to phenylalanine. Only the CDR3 DNA stays, 45 bases, in frame from base 1.

The sample was CD4+ or CD8+ T cells sorted from blood, taken in a trial of the OX40 agonist ivuxolimab. The TCR comes from an adult with an advanced solid tumor such as melanoma, head and neck, liver or kidney cancer. The sequence joins TRBV28 to TRBJ2-3, with 7 bases in between that match TRBD2. The nucleotides are TGTGCCAGCAGTTTAGGACTAGGGGGCACAGATACGCAGTATTTT. The resulting protein is CASSLGLGGTDTQYF.